This T cell receptor (beta chain) was found in a study of cytomegalovirus exposure and HLA in healthy donors. Study as a whole: Genotyping showed roughly 86% of over 350 donors falling in the Caucasian-associated ancestry cluster.

The germline gives CDR1 KGHSY, CDR2 FQNENV. Trimming took 3 bases from V and 3 from J; bases not matched to a gene: 3. CDR3 length: 14 amino acids. As for this clone: The antigen is undetermined.

The PCR contained 60 Vbeta and 13 Jbeta primers. Using immunoSEQ multiplex PCR, the repertoire was profiled, and TCRdb retains in-frame clones only, with some absent. The sample contains 100,000 to 150,000 clones, roughly 71% of which appear only once. Study outcomes and limitations: As was reported, the classifier diagnosed cytomegalovirus status with high specificity and sensitivity. Rare sequences made up most TCRs, while some public TCRs were found in many donors.

The chain couples TRBV16 to TRBJ1-1, with 8 nucleotides matching TRBD1. The clonotype originates from a woman aged 40 to 50 in good health and CMV-seronegative. What was sequenced was PBMCs. CDR3 amino acids: CASSHYRGDTEAFF. CDR3 nucleotides: TGTGCCAGCAGCCACTACAGGGGGGACACTGAAGCTTTCTTT.